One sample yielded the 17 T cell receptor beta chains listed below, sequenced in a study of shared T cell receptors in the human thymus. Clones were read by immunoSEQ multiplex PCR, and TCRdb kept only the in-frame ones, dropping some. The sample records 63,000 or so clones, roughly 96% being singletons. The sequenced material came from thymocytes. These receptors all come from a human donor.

CDR3 sequence reads: CASSYSGPDTQYF. Here the CDR3 DNA reads TGTGCCAGCAGTTATTCAGGGCCAGATACGCAGTATTTT. This chain joins TRBV6-1 and TRBJ2-3; weak D call: TRBD1 (5 bases). V was trimmed by 5 bases and J by 4 bases, leaving 10 bases between them. This CDR3 spans 13 amino acids. Germline-derived CDR1 and CDR2 are MNHNS and SASEGT.

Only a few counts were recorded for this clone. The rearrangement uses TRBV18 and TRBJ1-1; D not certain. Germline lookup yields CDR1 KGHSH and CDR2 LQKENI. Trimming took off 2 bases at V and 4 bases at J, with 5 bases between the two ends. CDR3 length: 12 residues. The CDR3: CASSPSPTEAFF. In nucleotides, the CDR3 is TGTGCCAGCTCACCAAGTCCCACTGAAGCTTTCTTT.

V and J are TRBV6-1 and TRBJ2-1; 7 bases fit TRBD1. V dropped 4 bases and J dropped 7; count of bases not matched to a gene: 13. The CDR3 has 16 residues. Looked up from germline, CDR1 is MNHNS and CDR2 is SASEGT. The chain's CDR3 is CASSGKDREYWNEQFF. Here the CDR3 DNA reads TGTGCCAGCAGTGGTAAAGACAGGGAATATTGGAATGAGCAGTTCTTC.

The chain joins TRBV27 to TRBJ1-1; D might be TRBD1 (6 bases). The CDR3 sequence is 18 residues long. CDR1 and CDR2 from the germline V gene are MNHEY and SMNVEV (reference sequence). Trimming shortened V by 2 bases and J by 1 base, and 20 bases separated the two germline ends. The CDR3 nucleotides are TGTGCCAGCAGTTTAGAACCCCCCTCCCGGGACACGAACACTGAAGCTTTCTTT. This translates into CASSLEPPSRDTNTEAFF.

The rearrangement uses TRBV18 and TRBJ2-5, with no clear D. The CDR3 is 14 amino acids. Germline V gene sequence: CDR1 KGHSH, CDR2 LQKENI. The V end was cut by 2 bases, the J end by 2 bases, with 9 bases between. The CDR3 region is CASSPIGRQETQYF. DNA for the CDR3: TGTGCCAGCTCACCAATTGGGCGACAAGAGACCCAGTACTTC.

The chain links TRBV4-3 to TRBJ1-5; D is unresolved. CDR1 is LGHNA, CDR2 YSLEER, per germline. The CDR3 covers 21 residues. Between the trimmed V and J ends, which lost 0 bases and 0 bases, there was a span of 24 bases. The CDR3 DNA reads TGCGCCAGCAGCCAAGATCTGCAGATTTACGGCCCTACCCATAGCAATCAGCCCCAGCATTTT. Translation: CASSQDLQIYGPTHSNQPQHF.

The CDR3 bases are TGTGCCAGCAGCCAAGAGGGCGTTCTTCCTCTTCACTTGTACCAAGAGACCCAGTACTTC. As protein: CASSQEGVLPLHLYQETQYF. V is TRBV4-2 and J is TRBJ2-5, with D unclear. There are 20 residues in the CDR3. The germline V gene has CDR1 LGHNA and CDR2 YNFKEQ. V was clipped by 0 bases and J by 0 bases, with 23 bases between them.

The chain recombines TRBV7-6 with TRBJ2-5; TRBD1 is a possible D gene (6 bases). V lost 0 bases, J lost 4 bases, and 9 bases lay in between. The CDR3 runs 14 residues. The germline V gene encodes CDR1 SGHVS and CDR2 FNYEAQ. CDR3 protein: CASSLALDRETQYF. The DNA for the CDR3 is TGTGCCAGCAGCTTAGCGTTGGACAGAGAGACCCAGTACTTC.

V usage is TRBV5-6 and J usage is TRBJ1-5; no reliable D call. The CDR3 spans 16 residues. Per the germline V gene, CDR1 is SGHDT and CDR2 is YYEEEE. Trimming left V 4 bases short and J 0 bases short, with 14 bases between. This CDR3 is CASSDHRTDSNQPQHF. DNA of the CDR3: TGTGCCAGCAGCGATCACCGGACGGATAGCAATCAGCCCCAGCATTTT. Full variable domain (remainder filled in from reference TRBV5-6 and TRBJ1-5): DAGVTQSPTHLIKTRGQQVTLRCSPKSGHDTVSWYQQALGQGPQFIFQYYEEEERQRGNFPDRFSGHQFPNYSSELNVNALLLGDSALYLCASSDHRTDSNQPQHFGDGTRLSIL.

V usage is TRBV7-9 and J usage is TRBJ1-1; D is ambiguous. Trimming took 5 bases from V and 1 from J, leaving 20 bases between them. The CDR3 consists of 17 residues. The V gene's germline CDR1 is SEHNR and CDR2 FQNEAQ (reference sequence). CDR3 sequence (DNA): TGTGCCAGCAGCGAGGTTGGCGACTATGGAAAGAACACTGAAGCTTTCTTT. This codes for CASSEVGDYGKNTEAFF.

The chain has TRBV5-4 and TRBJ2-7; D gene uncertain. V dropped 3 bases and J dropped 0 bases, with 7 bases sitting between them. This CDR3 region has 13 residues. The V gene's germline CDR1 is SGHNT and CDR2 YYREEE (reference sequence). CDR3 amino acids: CASSSPSSYEQYF. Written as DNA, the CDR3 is TGTGCCAGCAGCTCCCCCTCCTCCTACGAGCAGTACTTC.

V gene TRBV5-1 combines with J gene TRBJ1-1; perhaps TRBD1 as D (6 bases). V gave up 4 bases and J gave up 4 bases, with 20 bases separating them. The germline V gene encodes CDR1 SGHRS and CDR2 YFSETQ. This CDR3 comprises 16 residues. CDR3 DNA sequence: TGCGCCAGCAGCCCGTGGGGGGCCAGAGAGAGCACTGAAGCTTTCTTT. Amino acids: CASSPWGARESTEAFF. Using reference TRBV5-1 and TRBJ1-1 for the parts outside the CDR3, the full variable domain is KAGVTQTPRYLIKTRGQQVTLSCSPISGHRSVSWYQQTPGQGLQFLFEYFSETQRNKGNFPGRFSGRQFSNSRSEMNVSTLELGDSALYLCASSPWGARESTEAFFGQGTRLTVV.

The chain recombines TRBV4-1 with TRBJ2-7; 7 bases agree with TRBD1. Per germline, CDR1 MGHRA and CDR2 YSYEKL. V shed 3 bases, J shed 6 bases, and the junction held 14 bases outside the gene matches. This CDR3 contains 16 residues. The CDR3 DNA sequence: TGCGCCAGCAGCCATCACCAGACAGGGAGTGGTACCGAGCAGTACTTC. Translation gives CASSHHQTGSGTEQYF.

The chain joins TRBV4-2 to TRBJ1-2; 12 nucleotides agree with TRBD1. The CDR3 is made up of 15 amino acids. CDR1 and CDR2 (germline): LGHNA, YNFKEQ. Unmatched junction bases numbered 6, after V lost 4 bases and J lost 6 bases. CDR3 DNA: TGTGCCAGCAGCCTGGGACAGGGGGCCTCAGATGGCTACACCTTC. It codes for CASSLGQGASDGYTF.

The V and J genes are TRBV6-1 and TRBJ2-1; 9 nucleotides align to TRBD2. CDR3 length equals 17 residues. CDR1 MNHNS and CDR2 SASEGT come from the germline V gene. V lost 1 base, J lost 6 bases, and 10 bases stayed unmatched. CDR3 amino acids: CASSEEIRLAGSNEQFF. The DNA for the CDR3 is TGTGCCAGCAGTGAAGAAATTAGGCTAGCGGGGTCCAATGAGCAGTTCTTC.

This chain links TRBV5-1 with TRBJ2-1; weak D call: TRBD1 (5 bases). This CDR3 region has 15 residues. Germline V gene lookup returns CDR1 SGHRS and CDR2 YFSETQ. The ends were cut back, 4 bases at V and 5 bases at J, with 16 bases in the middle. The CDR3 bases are TGCGCCAGCAGCCAGGGTCGAGCTGGCGACAATGAGCAGTTCTTC. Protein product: CASSQGRAGDNEQFF.

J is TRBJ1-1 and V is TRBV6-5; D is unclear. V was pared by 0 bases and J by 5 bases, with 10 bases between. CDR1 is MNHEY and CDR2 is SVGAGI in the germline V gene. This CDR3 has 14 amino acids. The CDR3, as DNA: TGTGCCAGCAGTTACTCGAAGGGTCCGACTGAAGCTTTCTTT. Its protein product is CASSYSKGPTEAFF.